The rows below give T cell receptor beta chains drawn from one sample of a study of blood T cells in healthy people across ages. MiXCR, applied by TCRdb to the 5' RACE reads, yields one record per CDR3 protein. The sample includes fewer than 900,000 distinct CDR3 sequences, roughly 43% of them seen just once. Sequencing was carried out using blood. The source is a woman between 55 and 75 years old in good health. The CDR3 runs from the conserved cysteine through the conserved F or W. The D gene is left open where the match is weak. The size entry is marked missing in some rows and otherwise reads once, few, many or a size class.

CDR3 protein: CASSPGQGAIGTNVLTF; CDR3 DNA: TGTGCCAGCAGCCCCGGACAGGGGGCGATTGGGACCAACGTCCTGACTTTC; D gene: TRBD1; J gene: TRBJ2-6; V gene: TRBV7-2; clone size: .
CDR3 protein: CASKLMSGTNEKLFF; CDR3 DNA: TGTGCCAGCAAACTTATGTCGGGGACTAATGAAAAACTGTTTTTT; D gene: .; J gene: TRBJ1-4; V gene: TRBV12-3/TRBV12-4; clone size: many
CDR3 protein: CATSDLRSDGEQFF; CDR3 DNA: TGTGCCACCAGTGATTTGAGGTCTGATGGTGAGCAGTTCTTC; D gene: .; J gene: TRBJ2-1; V gene: TRBV24-1; clone size: .
CDR3 protein: CASSLGIANQPQHF; CDR3 DNA: TGTGCCAGCAGCTTAGGTATTGCCAATCAGCCCCAGCATTTT; D gene: .; J gene: TRBJ1-5; V gene: TRBV11-2; clone size: .
CDR3 protein: CASSRSDVQPQHF; CDR3 DNA: TGTGCCAGCAGCCGATCGGACGTTCAGCCCCAGCATTTT; D gene: .; J gene: TRBJ1-5; V gene: TRBV14; clone size: .
CDR3 protein: CSARISGRAAGELFF; CDR3 DNA: TGCAGTGCTCGTATTAGCGGGAGGGCCGCCGGGGAGCTGTTTTTT; D gene: TRBD2; J gene: TRBJ2-2; V gene: TRBV20-1; clone size: few
CDR3 protein: CASSIQGGSYNEQFF; CDR3 DNA: TGTGCCAGCAGTATCCAAGGGGGGTCCTACAATGAGCAGTTCTTC; D gene: .; J gene: TRBJ2-1; V gene: TRBV6-5; clone size: many
CDR3 protein: CASSLGGPGDFLNEQFF; CDR3 DNA: TGTGCCAGCAGCTTAGGGGGACCGGGGGACTTTCTCAATGAGCAGTTCTTC; D gene: .; J gene: TRBJ2-1; V gene: TRBV5-4; clone size: .
CDR3 protein: CASSPQDYGYTF; CDR3 DNA: TGTGCCAGCTCACCACAGGACTATGGCTACACCTTC; D gene: .; J gene: TRBJ1-2; V gene: TRBV18; clone size: once
CDR3 protein: CSVTGVRNEQFF; CDR3 DNA: TGCAGCGTAACAGGGGTGAGGAATGAGCAGTTCTTC; D gene: TRBD1; J gene: TRBJ2-1; V gene: TRBV29-1; clone size: .
CDR3 protein: CASRTPSTHTGELFF; CDR3 DNA: TGTGCCAGCAGGACCCCGTCCACTCACACCGGGGAGCTGTTTTTT; D gene: .; J gene: TRBJ2-2; V gene: TRBV28; clone size: .
CDR3 protein: CSATPAPASYEQYF; CDR3 DNA: TGCAGTGCCACTCCTGCCCCGGCCTCCTACGAGCAGTACTTC; D gene: .; J gene: TRBJ2-7; V gene: TRBV20-1; clone size: .
CDR3 protein: CASRAAPTNTGELFF; CDR3 DNA: TGTGCCAGCCGCGCCGCGCCTACGAACACCGGGGAGCTGTTTTTT; D gene: .; J gene: TRBJ2-2; V gene: TRBV27; clone size: few
CDR3 protein: CSARYQGTQREDGYTF; CDR3 DNA: TGCAGTGCTAGATATCAGGGGACCCAAAGGGAGGATGGCTACACCTTC; D gene: .; J gene: TRBJ1-2; V gene: TRBV20-1; clone size: .
CDR3 protein: CSANDRYSYNEQYF; CDR3 DNA: TGCAGTGCAAACGACAGGTACTCCTACAATGAGCAGTACTTC; D gene: .; J gene: TRBJ2-7; V gene: TRBV20-1; clone size: .
CDR3 protein: CASTQGLAGVYEQYF; CDR3 DNA: TGTGCCAGCACCCAGGGGCTAGCGGGGGTCTACGAGCAGTACTTC; D gene: TRBD2; J gene: TRBJ2-7; V gene: TRBV7-2; clone size: .
CDR3 protein: CSAWTSGGVYEQYF; CDR3 DNA: TGCAGTGCCTGGACTAGCGGGGGAGTCTACGAGCAGTACTTC; D gene: TRBD2; J gene: TRBJ2-7; V gene: TRBV20-1; clone size: few
CDR3 protein: CASSYRPGDEQYF; CDR3 DNA: TGTGCCAGCAGTTACCGCCCGGGGGACGAGCAGTACTTC; D gene: .; J gene: TRBJ2-7; V gene: TRBV6-5; clone size: .
CDR3 protein: CASRFGLAGARETQYF; CDR3 DNA: TGTGCCAGCAGGTTCGGACTAGCGGGAGCGCGAGAGACCCAGTACTTC; D gene: TRBD2; J gene: TRBJ2-5; V gene: TRBV2; clone size: few
CDR3 protein: CASSNHQDDEQYF; CDR3 DNA: TGTGCCAGCAGCAACCACCAGGACGATGAGCAGTACTTC; D gene: .; J gene: TRBJ2-7; V gene: TRBV6-5; clone size: .
CDR3 protein: CASTKTSGTYSEQYF; CDR3 DNA: TGTGCCAGCACCAAAACTAGCGGGACCTACAGTGAGCAGTACTTC; D gene: TRBD2; J gene: TRBJ2-5; V gene: TRBV7-2; clone size: .
CDR3 protein: CASSFFGTGGYLSGNTIYF; CDR3 DNA: TGTGCCAGCAGCTTCTTTGGGACAGGGGGTTATCTCTCTGGAAACACCATATATTTT; D gene: TRBD1; J gene: TRBJ1-3; V gene: TRBV7-9; clone size: few
CDR3 protein: CASSRQGESSYNSPLHF; CDR3 DNA: TGTGCCAGCAGCCGCCAGGGCGAGAGCTCCTATAATTCACCCCTCCACTTT; D gene: .; J gene: TRBJ1-6; V gene: TRBV27; clone size: .
CDR3 protein: CASSLGLAGGPRYEQYF; CDR3 DNA: TGTGCCAGCAGTTTAGGGCTAGCGGGAGGGCCAAGGTACGAGCAGTACTTC; D gene: TRBD2; J gene: TRBJ2-7; V gene: TRBV12-3/TRBV12-4; clone size: few
CDR3 protein: CASERVKETQYF; CDR3 DNA: TGTGCCAGTGAGCGGGTAAAGGAGACCCAGTACTTC; D gene: .; J gene: TRBJ2-5; V gene: TRBV9; clone size: .
CDR3 protein: CASSPTRGAQETQYF; CDR3 DNA: TGTGCCAGCAGTCCTACCCGGGGAGCCCAAGAGACCCAGTACTTC; D gene: .; J gene: TRBJ2-5; V gene: TRBV12-3/TRBV12-4; clone size: .
CDR3 protein: CSASEWGGHEQYF; CDR3 DNA: TGCAGTGCTAGCGAATGGGGGGGTCACGAGCAGTACTTC; D gene: TRBD2; J gene: TRBJ2-7; V gene: TRBV20-1; clone size: .
CDR3 protein: CASSGSGRHTSPLHF; CDR3 DNA: TGTGCCAGCAGCGGCTCGGGACGGCACACTTCACCCCTCCACTTT; D gene: .; J gene: TRBJ1-6; V gene: TRBV21-1; clone size: .
CDR3 protein: CASSPDTQMAYEQYF; CDR3 DNA: TGTGCCAGCAGTCCCGACACCCAAATGGCCTACGAGCAGTACTTC; D gene: .; J gene: TRBJ2-7; V gene: TRBV6-5; clone size: .
CDR3 protein: CASSYPRTGGPNSPLHF; CDR3 DNA: TGTGCCAGCAGTTACCCTCGGACAGGGGGCCCGAATTCACCCCTCCACTTT; D gene: TRBD1; J gene: TRBJ1-6; V gene: TRBV6-5; clone size: .
CDR3 protein: CASSPPGGGDDGYTF; CDR3 DNA: TGTGCCAGCTCACCCCCGGGAGGGGGCGACGATGGCTACACCTTC; D gene: TRBD1; J gene: TRBJ1-2; V gene: TRBV18; clone size: few
CDR3 protein: CASAPGSRGADTQYF; CDR3 DNA: TGTGCCAGCGCCCCGGGATCCCGGGGGGCAGATACGCAGTATTTT; D gene: TRBD2; J gene: TRBJ2-3; V gene: TRBV6-5; clone size: .